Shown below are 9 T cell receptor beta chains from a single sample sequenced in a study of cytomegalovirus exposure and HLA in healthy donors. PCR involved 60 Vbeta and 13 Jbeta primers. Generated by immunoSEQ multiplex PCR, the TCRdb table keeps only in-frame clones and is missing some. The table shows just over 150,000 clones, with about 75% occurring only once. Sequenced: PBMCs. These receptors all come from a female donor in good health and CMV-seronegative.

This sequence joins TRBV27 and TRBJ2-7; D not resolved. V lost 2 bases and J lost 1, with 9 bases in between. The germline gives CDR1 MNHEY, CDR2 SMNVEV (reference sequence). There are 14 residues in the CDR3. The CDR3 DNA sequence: TGTGCCAGCAGTTTAACAGTTGAGTCCTACGAGCAGTACTTC. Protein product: CASSLTVESYEQYF.

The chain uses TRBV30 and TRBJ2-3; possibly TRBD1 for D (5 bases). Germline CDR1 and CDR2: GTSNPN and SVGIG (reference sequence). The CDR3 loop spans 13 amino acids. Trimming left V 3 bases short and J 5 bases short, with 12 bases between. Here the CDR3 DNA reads TGTGCCTGGAGCGCGGACATAGAAGATACGCAGTATTTT. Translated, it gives CAWSADIEDTQYF.

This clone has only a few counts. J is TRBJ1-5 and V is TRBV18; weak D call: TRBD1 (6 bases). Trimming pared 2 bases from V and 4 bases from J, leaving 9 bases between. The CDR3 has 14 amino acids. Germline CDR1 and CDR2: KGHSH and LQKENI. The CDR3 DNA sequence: TGTGCCAGCTCACCAGGGCAGGGGAATCAGCCCCAGCATTTT. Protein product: CASSPGQGNQPQHF.

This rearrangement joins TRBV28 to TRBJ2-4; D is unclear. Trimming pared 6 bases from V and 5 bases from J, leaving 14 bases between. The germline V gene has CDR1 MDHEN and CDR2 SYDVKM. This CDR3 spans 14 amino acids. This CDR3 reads CASSSRPAENIQYF. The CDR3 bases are TGTGCCAGCAGCTCTCGGCCGGCGGAAAACATTCAGTACTTC.

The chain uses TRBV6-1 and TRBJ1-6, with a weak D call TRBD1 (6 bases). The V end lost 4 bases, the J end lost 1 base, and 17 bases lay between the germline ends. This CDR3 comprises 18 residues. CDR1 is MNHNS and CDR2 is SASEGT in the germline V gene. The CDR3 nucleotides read TGTGCCAGCAGTGTGGTTCAGGGACACCGTTCCTATAATTCACCCCTCCACTTT. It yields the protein CASSVVQGHRSYNSPLHF.

The CDR3 protein is CASSSTGYQETQYF. CDR3 DNA sequence: TGCGCCAGCAGCTCGACGGGGTACCAAGAGACCCAGTACTTC. This sequence joins TRBV5-1 and TRBJ2-5; D perhaps matches TRBD2 (5 bases). Germline CDR1 reads SGHRS; CDR2 reads YFSETQ. The V end was cut by 3 bases, the J end by 0 bases, with 9 bases between. The CDR3 runs 14 residues.

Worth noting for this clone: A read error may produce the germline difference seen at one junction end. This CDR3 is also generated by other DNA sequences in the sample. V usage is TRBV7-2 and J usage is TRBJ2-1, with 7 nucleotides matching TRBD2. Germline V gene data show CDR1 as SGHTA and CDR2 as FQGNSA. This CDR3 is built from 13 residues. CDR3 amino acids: CASSSTEGTKEFF. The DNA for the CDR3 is TGTGCTAGCAGCTCTACCGAAGGGACTAAGGAGTTCTTC.

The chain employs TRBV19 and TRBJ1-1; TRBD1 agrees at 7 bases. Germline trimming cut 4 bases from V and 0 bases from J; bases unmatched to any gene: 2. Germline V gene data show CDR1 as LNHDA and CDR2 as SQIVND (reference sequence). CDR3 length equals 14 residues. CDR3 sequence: CASSTDRVNTEAFF. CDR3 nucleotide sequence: TGTGCCAGTAGTACCGACAGGGTGAACACTGAAGCTTTCTTT.

This CDR3 reads CASSEVGRGYGYTF. CDR3 DNA: TGTGCCAGCAGTGAAGTCGGCAGGGGCTATGGCTACACCTTC. This sequence joins TRBV6-1 and TRBJ1-2; the D gene is possibly TRBD1 (6 bases). The V gene's germline CDR1 is MNHNS and CDR2 SASEGT. V dropped 1 base and J dropped 4 bases, with 10 bases sitting between them. The CDR3 length is 14 residues.